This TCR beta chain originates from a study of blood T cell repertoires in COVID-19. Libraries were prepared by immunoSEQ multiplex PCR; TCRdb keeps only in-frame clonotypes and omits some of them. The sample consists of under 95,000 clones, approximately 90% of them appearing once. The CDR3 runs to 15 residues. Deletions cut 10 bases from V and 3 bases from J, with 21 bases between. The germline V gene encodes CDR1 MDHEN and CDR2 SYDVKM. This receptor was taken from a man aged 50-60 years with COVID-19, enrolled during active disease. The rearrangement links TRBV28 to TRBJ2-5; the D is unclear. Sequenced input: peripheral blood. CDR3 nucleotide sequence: TGTGCCATCAAGGAGAACCGCGTGGCTAAAGAGACCCAGTACTTC. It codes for CAIKENRVAKETQYF.